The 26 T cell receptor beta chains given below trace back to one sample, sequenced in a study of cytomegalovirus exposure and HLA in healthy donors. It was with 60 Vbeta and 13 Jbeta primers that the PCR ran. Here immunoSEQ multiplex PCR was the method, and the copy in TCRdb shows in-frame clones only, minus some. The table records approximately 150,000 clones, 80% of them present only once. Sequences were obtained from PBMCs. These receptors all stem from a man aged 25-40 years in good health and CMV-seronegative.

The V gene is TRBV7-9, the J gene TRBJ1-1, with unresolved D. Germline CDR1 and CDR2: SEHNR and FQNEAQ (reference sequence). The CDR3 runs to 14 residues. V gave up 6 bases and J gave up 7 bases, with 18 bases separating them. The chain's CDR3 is CASRDSTTPLEAFF. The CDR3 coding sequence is TGTGCCAGCAGGGACTCGACGACCCCGCTTGAAGCTTTCTTT.

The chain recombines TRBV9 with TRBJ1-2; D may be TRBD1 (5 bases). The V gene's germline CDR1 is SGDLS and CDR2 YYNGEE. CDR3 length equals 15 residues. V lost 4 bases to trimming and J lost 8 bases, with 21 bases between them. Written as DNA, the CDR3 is TGTGCCAGCAGCTCCTTGGGGGGAGGGTGGGACGGCTACACCTTC. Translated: CASSSLGGGWDGYTF.

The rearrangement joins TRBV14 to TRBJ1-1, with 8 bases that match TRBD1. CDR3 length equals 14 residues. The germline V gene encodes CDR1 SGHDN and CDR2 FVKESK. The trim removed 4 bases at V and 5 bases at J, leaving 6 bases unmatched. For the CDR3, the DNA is TGTGCCAGCAGCCGCGGACAGGGTGAGACTGAAGCTTTCTTT. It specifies CASSRGQGETEAFF. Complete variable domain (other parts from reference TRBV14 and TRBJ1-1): EAGVTQFPSHSVIEKGQTVTLRCDPISGHDNLYWYRRVMGKEIKFLLHFVKESKQDESGMPNNRFLAERTGGTYSTLKVQPAELEDSGVYFCASSRGQGETEAFFGQGTRLTVV.

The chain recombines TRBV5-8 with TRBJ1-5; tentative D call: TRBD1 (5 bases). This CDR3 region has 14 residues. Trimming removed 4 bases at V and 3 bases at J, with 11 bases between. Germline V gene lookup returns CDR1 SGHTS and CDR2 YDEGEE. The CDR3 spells CASSPGGFNQPQHF. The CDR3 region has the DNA TGTGCCAGCAGCCCTGGGGGGTTCAATCAGCCCCAGCATTTT.

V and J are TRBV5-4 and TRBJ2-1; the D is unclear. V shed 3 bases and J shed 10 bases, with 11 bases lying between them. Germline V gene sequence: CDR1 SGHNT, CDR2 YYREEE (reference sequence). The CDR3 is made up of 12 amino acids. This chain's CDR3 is CASSWYGEEQFF. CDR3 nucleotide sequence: TGTGCCAGCAGCTGGTACGGTGAGGAGCAGTTCTTC.

The CDR3 DNA sequence: TGCGCCAGCAGTCGGGACAGTCCCCTACCCCTCTCTGGAAACACCATATATTTT. It is translated as CASSRDSPLPLSGNTIYF. The chain couples TRBV4-1 to TRBJ1-3; 7 bases agree with TRBD1. CDR1 MGHRA and CDR2 YSYEKL come from the germline V gene. The CDR3 is 18 residues long. V was pared by 6 bases and J by 0 bases, with 14 bases of the junction left unmatched.

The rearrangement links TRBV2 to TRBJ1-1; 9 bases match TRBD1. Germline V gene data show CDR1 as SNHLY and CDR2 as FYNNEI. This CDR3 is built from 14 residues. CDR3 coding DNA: TGTCCCTCCAACAGGGGGCTTGATAACACTGAAGCTTTCTTT. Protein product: CPSNRGLDNTEAFF.

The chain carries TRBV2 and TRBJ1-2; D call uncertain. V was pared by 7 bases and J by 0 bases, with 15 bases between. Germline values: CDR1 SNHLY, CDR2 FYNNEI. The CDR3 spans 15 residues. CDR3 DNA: TGTGCCAGCATAGGCTCCCGGGGTGCTAACTATGGCTACACCTTC. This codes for CASIGSRGANYGYTF.

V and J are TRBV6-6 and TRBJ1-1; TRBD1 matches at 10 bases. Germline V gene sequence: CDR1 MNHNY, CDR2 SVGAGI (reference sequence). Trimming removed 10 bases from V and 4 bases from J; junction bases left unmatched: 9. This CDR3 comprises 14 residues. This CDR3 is CATFLDRGGTEAFF. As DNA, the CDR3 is TGTGCCACCTTCTTGGACAGGGGGGGCACTGAAGCTTTCTTT.

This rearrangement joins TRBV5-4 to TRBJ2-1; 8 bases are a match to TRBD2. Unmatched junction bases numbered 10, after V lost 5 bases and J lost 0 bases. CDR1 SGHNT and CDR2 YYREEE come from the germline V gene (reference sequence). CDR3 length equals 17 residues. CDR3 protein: CASSRLAPLSSYNEQFF. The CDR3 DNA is TGTGCCAGCAGTCGACTAGCGCCGTTAAGCTCCTACAATGAGCAGTTCTTC.

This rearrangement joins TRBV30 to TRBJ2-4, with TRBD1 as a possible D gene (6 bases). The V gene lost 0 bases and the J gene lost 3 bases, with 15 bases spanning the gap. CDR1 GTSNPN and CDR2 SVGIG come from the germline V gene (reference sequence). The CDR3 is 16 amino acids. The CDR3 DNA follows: TGTGCCTGGAGTGTAAAGCTGGGGGCAGGCAAAAACATTCAGTACTTC. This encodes CAWSVKLGAGKNIQYF.

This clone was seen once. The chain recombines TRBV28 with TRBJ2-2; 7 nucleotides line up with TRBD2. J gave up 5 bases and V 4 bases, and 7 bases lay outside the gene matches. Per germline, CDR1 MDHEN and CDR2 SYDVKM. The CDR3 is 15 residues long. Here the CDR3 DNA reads TGTGCCAGCAGTTCTCGGACTAGAAGAACCGGGGAGCTGTTTTTT. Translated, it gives CASSSRTRRTGELFF.

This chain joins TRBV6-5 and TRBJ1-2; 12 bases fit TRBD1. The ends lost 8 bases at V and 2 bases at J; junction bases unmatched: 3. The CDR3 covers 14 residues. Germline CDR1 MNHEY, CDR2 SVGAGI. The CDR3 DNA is TGTGCCAGCGGGGGGACAGGGGGCAACTATGGCTACACCTTC. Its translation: CASGGTGGNYGYTF.

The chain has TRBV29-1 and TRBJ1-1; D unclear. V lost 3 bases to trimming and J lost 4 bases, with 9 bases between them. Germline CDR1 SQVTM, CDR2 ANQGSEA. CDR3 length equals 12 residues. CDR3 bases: TGCAGCGTTGATCCGGGGAGCACTGAAGCTTTCTTT. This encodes CSVDPGSTEAFF.

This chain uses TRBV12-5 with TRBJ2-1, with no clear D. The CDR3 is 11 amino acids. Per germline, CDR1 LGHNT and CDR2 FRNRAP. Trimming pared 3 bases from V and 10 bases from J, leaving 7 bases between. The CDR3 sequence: CASGFHAEQFF. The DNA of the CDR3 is TGTGCTAGTGGTTTCCATGCGGAGCAGTTCTTC.

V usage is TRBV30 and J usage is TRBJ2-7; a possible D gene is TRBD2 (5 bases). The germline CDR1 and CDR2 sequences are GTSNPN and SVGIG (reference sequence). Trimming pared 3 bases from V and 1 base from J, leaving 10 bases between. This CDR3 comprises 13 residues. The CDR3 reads CAWRERASYEQYF. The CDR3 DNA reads TGTGCCTGGAGGGAGAGGGCGTCCTACGAGCAGTACTTC.

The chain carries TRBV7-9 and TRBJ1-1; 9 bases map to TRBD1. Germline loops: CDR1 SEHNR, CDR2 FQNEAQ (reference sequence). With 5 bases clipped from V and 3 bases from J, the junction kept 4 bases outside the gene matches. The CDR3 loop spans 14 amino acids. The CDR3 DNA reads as TGTGCCAGCAGCCTGACAGGGGGGCACACTGAAGCTTTCTTT. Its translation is CASSLTGGHTEAFF.

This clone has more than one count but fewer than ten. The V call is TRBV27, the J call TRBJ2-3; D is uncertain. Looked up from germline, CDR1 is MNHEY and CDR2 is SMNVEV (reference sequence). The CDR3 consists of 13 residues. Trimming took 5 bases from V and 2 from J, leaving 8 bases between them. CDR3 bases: TGTGCCAGCAGTGCTACTCTCACAGATACGCAGTATTTT. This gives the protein CASSATLTDTQYF.

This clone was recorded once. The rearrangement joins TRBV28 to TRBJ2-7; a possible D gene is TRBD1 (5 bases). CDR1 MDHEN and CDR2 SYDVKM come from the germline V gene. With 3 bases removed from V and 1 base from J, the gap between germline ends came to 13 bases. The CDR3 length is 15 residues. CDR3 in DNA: TGTGCCAGCAGTTTTGGGGCAGGACCTTCCTACGAGCAGTACTTC. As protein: CASSFGAGPSYEQYF.

CDR3 residues: CASSSRRSSGANVLTF. In DNA, the CDR3 is TGTGCCAGTAGTAGCCGGAGGTCCTCTGGGGCCAACGTCCTGACTTTC. V is TRBV19 and J is TRBJ2-6, with D possibly matching TRBD2 (5 bases). The germline V gene has CDR1 LNHDA and CDR2 SQIVND (reference sequence). This CDR3 is built from 16 residues. Trimming cost V 4 bases and J 0 bases, with 10 bases left between them.

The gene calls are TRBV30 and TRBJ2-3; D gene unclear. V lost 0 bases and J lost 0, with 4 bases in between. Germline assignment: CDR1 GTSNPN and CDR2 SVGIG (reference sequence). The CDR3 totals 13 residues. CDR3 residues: CAWSVYSTDTQYF. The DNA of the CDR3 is TGTGCCTGGAGTGTTTATAGCACAGATACGCAGTATTTT.

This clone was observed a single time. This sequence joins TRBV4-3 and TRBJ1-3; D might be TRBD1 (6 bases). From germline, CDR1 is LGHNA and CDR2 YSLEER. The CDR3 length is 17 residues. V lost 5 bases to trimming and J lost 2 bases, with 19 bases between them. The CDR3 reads CASSFPPSRGTGNTIYF. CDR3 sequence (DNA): TGCGCCAGCAGCTTCCCCCCGAGCAGGGGAACTGGAAACACCATATATTTT.

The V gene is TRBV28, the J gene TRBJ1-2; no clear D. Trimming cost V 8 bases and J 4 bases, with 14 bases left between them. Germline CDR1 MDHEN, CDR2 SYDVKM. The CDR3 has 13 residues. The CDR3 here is CASQAPPFYGYTF. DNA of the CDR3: TGTGCCAGCCAAGCCCCACCGTTCTATGGCTACACCTTC.

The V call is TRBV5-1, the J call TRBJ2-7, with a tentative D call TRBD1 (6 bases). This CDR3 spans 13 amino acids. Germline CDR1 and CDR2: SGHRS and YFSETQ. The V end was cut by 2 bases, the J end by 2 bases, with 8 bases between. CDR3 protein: CASSFGQPYEQYF. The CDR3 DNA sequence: TGCGCCAGCAGCTTCGGACAGCCCTACGAGCAGTACTTC.

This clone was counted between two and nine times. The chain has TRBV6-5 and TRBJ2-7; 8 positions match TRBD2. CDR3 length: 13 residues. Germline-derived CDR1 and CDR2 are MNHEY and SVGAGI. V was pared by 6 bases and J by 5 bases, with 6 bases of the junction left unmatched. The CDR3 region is CASRLDGGDEQYF. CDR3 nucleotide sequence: TGTGCCAGCAGACTAGACGGGGGGGACGAGCAGTACTTC.

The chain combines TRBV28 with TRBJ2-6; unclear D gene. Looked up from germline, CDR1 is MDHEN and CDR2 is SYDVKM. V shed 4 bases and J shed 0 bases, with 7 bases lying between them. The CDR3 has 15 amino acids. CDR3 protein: CASSSSSSGANVLTF. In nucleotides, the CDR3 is TGTGCCAGCAGTTCTAGTAGCTCTGGGGCCAACGTCCTGACTTTC.